The next 27 T cell receptor beta chains were all read from a single sample in a study of response to subunit inactivated influenza vaccine. TCRdb itself ran the RT-PCR reads through MiXCR, one entry per CDR3 protein. The sample has a few hundred thousand distinct CDR3 sequences; 20% to 25% are singletons. Sample: PBMCs from blood, taken less than 22 months after vaccination. The receptors here all came from a man aged 50-75 years who received an inactivated influenza vaccine.

The chain couples TRBV12-3 or TRBV12-4 to TRBJ1-6; D is possibly TRBD1 (5 bases). Trimming removed 6 bases from V and 7 bases from J, with 7 bases in between. The CDR3 is 12 amino acids. The CDR3 nucleotides are TGTGCCAGCAGACGACAGAATTCACCCCTCCACTTT. This sequence encodes CASRRQNSPLHF.

This chain links TRBV29-1 with TRBJ2-4, with D possibly matching TRBD2 (6 bases). V was shortened by 4 bases and J by 4 bases, with 8 bases between the two germline ends. The germline V gene has CDR1 SQVTM and CDR2 ANQGSEA. The CDR3 loop spans 12 amino acids. The CDR3: CSVVGGKNIQYF. CDR3 coding DNA: TGCAGCGTTGTCGGGGGAAAAAACATTCAGTACTTC.

At least ten counts were recorded for this clonotype. The J gene is TRBJ1-3, the V gene TRBV5-6; D not resolved. This CDR3 has 15 amino acids. V shed 2 bases and J shed 0 bases, with 9 bases lying between them. Germline CDR1 and CDR2: SGHDT and YYEEEE. In DNA, the CDR3 is TGTGCCAGCAGCTTATCCGCCAGCTCTGGAAACACCATATATTTT. Its translation is CASSLSASSGNTIYF.

The chain uses TRBV20-1 and TRBJ2-5; 10 nucleotides align to TRBD2. CDR1 is DFQATT and CDR2 is SNEGSKA in the germline V gene (reference sequence). Trimming took 0 bases from V and 1 from J; bases not matched to a gene: 5. This CDR3 spans 16 amino acids. CDR3 DNA sequence: TGCAGTGCTAGAGATGCTAGCGGGAGCTTCCAAGAGACCCAGTACTTC. This encodes CSARDASGSFQETQYF.

CDR3 sequence (DNA): TGTGCCAGCAGAAGACTAGCGGGGGAGCGCCACGAGCAGTACTTC. Its protein product is CASRRLAGERHEQYF. This chain connects TRBV6-1 to TRBJ2-7; TRBD2 matches 12 bases. Trimming at V came to 6 bases and at J to 5 bases, leaving 8 bases not matched to a gene. Germline-derived CDR1 and CDR2 are MNHNS and SASEGT. The CDR3 is made up of 15 amino acids.

The table lists this clonotype with many counts. This chain links TRBV9 with TRBJ1-3; D possibly corresponds to TRBD1 (5 bases). Per germline, CDR1 SGDLS and CDR2 YYNGEE. The V and J ends lost 3 bases and 0 bases respectively, with 13 bases between them. The CDR3 length is 16 residues. In nucleotides, the CDR3 is TGTGCCAGCAGCGCCCAGGGACCGTTCTCTGGAAACACCATATATTTT. It specifies CASSAQGPFSGNTIYF. The full variable domain, completed using reference TRBV9 and TRBJ1-3, is DSGVTQTPKHLITATGQRVTLRCSPRSGDLSVYWYQQSLDQGLQFLIQYYNGEERAKGNILERFSAQQFPDLHSELNLSSLELGDSALYFCASSAQGPFSGNTIYFGEGSWLTVV.

CDR3 region: CASRWDREGYEQYF. DNA for the CDR3: TGTGCCAGCAGGTGGGACAGGGAGGGGTACGAGCAGTACTTC. The genes are TRBV6-2 or TRBV6-3 and TRBJ2-7; 9 nucleotides align to TRBD1. Germline CDR1 and CDR2: MNHEY and SVGEGT. The CDR3 covers 14 residues. J lost 4 bases, V lost 6 bases, and 7 bases had no gene match.

This clonotype was observed a handful of times. The chain links TRBV10-3 to TRBJ1-1, with TRBD1 identical over 7 bases. Trimming took 10 bases from V and 3 from J; bases not matched to a gene: 20. The CDR3 has 17 amino acids. The germline V gene has CDR1 ENHRY and CDR2 SYGVKD. The CDR3 sequence is CATREYRDRPWDTEAFF. CDR3 in DNA: TGTGCCACCCGGGAATATCGGGACAGACCATGGGACACTGAAGCTTTCTTT.

The chain couples TRBV27 to TRBJ1-2; TRBD1 matches 8 bases. The CDR3 has 15 amino acids. Germline assignment: CDR1 MNHEY and CDR2 SMNVEV (reference sequence). Germline trimming cut 0 bases from V and 4 bases from J; bases unmatched to any gene: 4. CDR3: CASSLSQGAVYGYTF. DNA of the CDR3: TGTGCCAGCAGTTTATCGCAGGGGGCGGTCTATGGCTACACCTTC.

The sample holds a few counts of this clonotype. The J gene is TRBJ1-2, the V gene TRBV7-9, with a tentative D call TRBD1 (5 bases). Trimming left V 3 bases short and J 6 bases short, with 14 bases between. The CDR3 extends over 14 amino acids. Germline lookup yields CDR1 SEHNR and CDR2 FQNEAQ (reference sequence). The CDR3 sequence: CASSFSARGDGYTF. The CDR3 DNA reads as TGTGCCAGCAGCTTTTCCGCTAGAGGGGATGGCTACACCTTC.

This clonotype was recorded at least ten times. V is TRBV27 and J is TRBJ1-5; D is possibly TRBD1 (5 bases). Germline V gives CDR1 MNHEY, CDR2 SMNVEV (reference sequence). V gave up 6 bases and J gave up 6 bases, with 15 bases separating them. CDR3 size: 14 residues. CDR3 in DNA: TGTGCCAGCAGACCACCGGGACGTACTCAGCCCCAGCATTTT. Translation gives CASRPPGRTQPQHF.

This clonotype was observed a handful of times. CDR3 in amino acids: CASSDVPGRSSYNSPLHF. In DNA form, the CDR3 reads TGTGCCAGCAGTGATGTGCCGGGCCGCAGCTCCTATAATTCACCCCTCCACTTT. The chain recombines TRBV6-1 with TRBJ1-6; D is unresolved. Looked up from germline, CDR1 is MNHNS and CDR2 is SASEGT. Trimming removed 3 bases at V and 0 bases at J, with 15 bases between. The CDR3 has 18 amino acids.

V gene TRBV6-5 combines with J gene TRBJ1-6, with 9 nucleotides matching TRBD1. This CDR3 is 17 amino acids long. The V and J ends lost 4 bases and 0 bases, in that order; junction bases with no gene match: 4. The germline CDR1 and CDR2 sequences are MNHEY and SVGAGI. The CDR3 here is CASSFGQGSSYNSPLHF. CDR3 in DNA: TGTGCCAGCAGTTTCGGACAGGGGAGCTCCTATAATTCACCCCTCCACTTT.

This clonotype came up a few times. The chain joins TRBV10-3 to TRBJ2-1; D assignment may be TRBD1 or TRBD2 (6 bases each). The V and J ends lost 5 bases and 15 bases respectively, with 23 bases between them. From germline, CDR1 is ENHRY and CDR2 SYGVKD. This CDR3 comprises 14 residues. The CDR3 DNA reads as TGTGCCATCAGTAAGGGGGACGGGGGACGCATCAGGTTCTTC. Amino acid sequence: CAISKGDGGRIRFF.

The gene calls are TRBV5-1 and TRBJ2-1; D might be TRBD2 (5 bases). Trimming left V 5 bases short and J 2 bases short, with 14 bases between. The CDR3 length is 15 residues. Germline CDR1 and CDR2: SGHRS and YFSETQ. The CDR3 loop is CASRVGGSTYNEQFF. In nucleotides, the CDR3 is TGCGCCAGCAGAGTTGGTGGGAGCACCTACAATGAGCAGTTCTTC.

This clonotype was seen ten or more times. The gene calls are TRBV5-6 and TRBJ1-1; a weak D match, TRBD1 (5 bases). This CDR3 has 14 residues. Germline CDR1 and CDR2: SGHDT and YYEEEE. V was pared by 3 bases and J by 0 bases, with 9 bases between. The CDR3 reads CASSSTAMNTEAFF. CDR3 nucleotides: TGTGCCAGCAGCTCGACAGCTATGAACACTGAAGCTTTCTTT. Drawing the rest from reference TRBV5-6 and TRBJ1-1, the complete variable domain is DAGVTQSPTHLIKTRGQQVTLRCSPKSGHDTVSWYQQALGQGPQFIFQYYEEEERQRGNFPDRFSGHQFPNYSSELNVNALLLGDSALYLCASSSTAMNTEAFFGQGTRLTVV.

V usage is TRBV15 and J usage is TRBJ2-2; D gene unclear. Trimming removed 0 bases at V and 5 bases at J, with 4 bases between. Germline V gene sequence: CDR1 LNHNV, CDR2 YYDKDF (reference sequence). CDR3 size: 13 residues. The CDR3 spells CATSREKTGELFF. The DNA for the CDR3 is TGTGCCACCAGCAGAGAAAAAACCGGGGAGCTGTTTTTT.

This rearrangement joins TRBV28 to TRBJ2-1; 10 bases are shared with TRBD1. Germline CDR1 reads MDHEN; CDR2 reads SYDVKM. V trimming: 6 bases; J trimming: 3 bases; junction bases outside the gene matches: 2. This CDR3 has 14 amino acids. CDR3 sequence (DNA): TGTGCCAGCAGCGGGACAGGGGTCTACAATGAGCAGTTCTTC. This codes for CASSGTGVYNEQFF.

With regard to this clonotype: One end of the junction does not line up with germline, which may come from a read error. The chain employs TRBV10-3 and TRBJ1-1; TRBD1 is a possible D gene (5 bases). This CDR3 is 15 amino acids long. Germline V gene sequence: CDR1 ENHRY, CDR2 SYGVKD. The CDR3 loop is CAISEPTAPDTESFF. For the CDR3, the DNA is TGTGCCATCAGTGAGCCTACAGCCCCGGACACTGAATCTTTCTTT.

The chain employs TRBV11-2 and TRBJ2-1; TRBD2 aligns across 11 bases. In germline, CDR1 is SGHAT, CDR2 FQNNGV. V dropped 3 bases and J dropped 8; count of bases not matched to a gene: 9. The CDR3 is made up of 16 amino acids. CDR3 residues: CASSLAIAGGVYEQFF. CDR3 nucleotide sequence: TGTGCCAGCAGCTTGGCTATAGCGGGAGGGGTTTATGAGCAGTTCTTC.

This clonotype has more than one count but fewer than ten. This sequence joins TRBV29-1 and TRBJ1-2; D not resolved. V lost 3 bases, J lost 8 bases, and 1 base lay in between. The CDR3 extends over 8 amino acids. Germline V gives CDR1 SQVTM, CDR2 ANQGSEA. The CDR3 sequence: CSVEGYTF. Written as DNA, the CDR3 is TGCAGCGTTGAGGGCTACACCTTC.

The gene calls are TRBV2 and TRBJ2-2; perhaps TRBD2 as D (5 bases). Germline CDR1 SNHLY, CDR2 FYNNEI. V shed 5 bases and J shed 7 bases, with 8 bases lying between them. The CDR3 covers 12 residues. DNA for the CDR3: TGTGCCAGCAGTAATGGAGGCGGGGAGCTGTTTTTT. It codes for CASSNGGGELFF.

This chain connects TRBV20-1 to TRBJ2-5, with D perhaps being TRBD1 or TRBD2 (5 bases each). The V gene lost 5 bases and the J gene lost 0 bases, with 13 bases spanning the gap. Germline CDR1 DFQATT, CDR2 SNEGSKA (reference sequence). This CDR3 comprises 14 residues. CDR3 residues: CSAAGTADQETQYF. The CDR3 region has the DNA TGCAGTGCTGCCGGGACCGCCGACCAAGAGACCCAGTACTTC.

This clonotype was recorded a few times. In DNA, the CDR3 is TGTGCCAGCAGCCAGACGGGTTACGAGCAGTACTTC. Translation: CASSQTGYEQYF. The chain links TRBV3-1 to TRBJ2-7; D remains unclear. V was trimmed by 3 bases and J by 4 bases, leaving 7 bases between them. In germline, CDR1 is LGHDT, CDR2 YNNKEL (reference sequence). The CDR3 contains 12 residues.

The chain uses TRBV12-3 or TRBV12-4 and TRBJ2-1; 12 nucleotides agree with TRBD1. With V trimmed by 6 bases and J by 6 bases, 9 bases remained unmatched. CDR3 length: 16 residues. This CDR3 is CASRITGTGGLNEQFF. In nucleotides, the CDR3 is TGTGCCAGCAGAATTACCGGGACAGGGGGCCTCAATGAGCAGTTCTTC.

This clonotype was counted only a few times. The chain employs TRBV5-1 and TRBJ1-5; D not certain. V gave up 0 bases and J gave up 0 bases, with 10 bases separating them. Germline V CDR1 and CDR2: SGHRS, YFSETQ. The CDR3 has 16 amino acids. The DNA of the CDR3 is TGCGCCAGCAGCTTGGGAGACGGAAATAGCAATCAGCCCCAGCATTTT. Translated, it gives CASSLGDGNSNQPQHF.

Remarks on this clonotype: At one end the junction does not follow the germline gene, possibly because of a read error. The gene calls are TRBV4-1 and TRBJ1-6; D is uncertain. The CDR3 spans 13 residues. Germline V gene data show CDR1 as MGHRA and CDR2 as YSYEKL. CDR3 loop: CASSQGYNSPPHF. For the CDR3, the DNA is TGCGCCAGCAGCCAGGGCTATAATTCACCCCCCCACTTT.